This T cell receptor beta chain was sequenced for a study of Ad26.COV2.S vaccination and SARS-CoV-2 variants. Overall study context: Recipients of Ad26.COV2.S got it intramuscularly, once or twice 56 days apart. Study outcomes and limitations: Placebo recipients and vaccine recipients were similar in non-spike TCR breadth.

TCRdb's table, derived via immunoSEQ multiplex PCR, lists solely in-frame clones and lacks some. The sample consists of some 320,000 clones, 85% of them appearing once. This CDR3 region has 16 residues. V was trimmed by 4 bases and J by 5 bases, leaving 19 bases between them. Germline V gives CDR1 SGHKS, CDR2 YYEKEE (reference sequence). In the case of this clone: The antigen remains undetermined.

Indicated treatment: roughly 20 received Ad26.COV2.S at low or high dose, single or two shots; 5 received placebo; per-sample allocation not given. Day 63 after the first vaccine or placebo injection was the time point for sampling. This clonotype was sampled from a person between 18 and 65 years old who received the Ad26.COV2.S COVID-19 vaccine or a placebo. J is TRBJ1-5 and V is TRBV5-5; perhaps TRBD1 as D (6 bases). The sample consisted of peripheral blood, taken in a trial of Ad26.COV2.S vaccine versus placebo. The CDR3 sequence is CASSIRTVIEDQPQHF. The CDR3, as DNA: TGTGCCAGCAGCATTCGGACAGTAATAGAGGATCAGCCCCAGCATTTT.